This TCR beta chain was documented in a study of CD8+ T cells in alopecia areata. cDNA serving as the sequencing template came from extracted, reverse transcribed RNA. Sequencing was performed with immunoSEQ multiplex PCR; in TCRdb, only in-frame clones are kept and a portion is missing. The sample includes approximately 160,000 clones, around 59% of them seen just once. The CDR3 is 11 amino acids. V shed 1 base and J shed 6 bases, with 4 bases lying between them. Looked up from germline, CDR1 is MGHDK and CDR2 is SYGVNS. Treatment: oral pan-JAK inhibitor, 5-10 mg twice daily. The sequence was obtained from a human donor with alopecia areata. Sequencing was performed on CD4+ T cells sorted from blood, taken at week 24, from a patient treated with tofacitinib. This rearrangement joins TRBV25-1 to TRBJ2-7; D uncertain. DNA for the CDR3: TGTGCCAGCAGTGAATCTATCGAGCAGTACTTC. Residues: CASSESIEQYF.